The table lists the clone carrying this T cell receptor beta chain with a few counts. Its specificity is unknown. Replicate PCRs run on sorted subsets employed approximately 0.2 ug DNA, approximately 30,000 T cell genomes. Assay used: immunoSEQ multiplex PCR; TCRdb lists only in-frame clones, some missing. The top ten clones hold about 0.34% of a sample with 2,500,000 or so clones, roughly 93% of them seen once. The data were obtained in a study of shared clonotypes between healthy human individuals. Study in general: The study used three CD4 naive, three CD4 memory, two CD8 naive and one CD8 memory plate per donor. Study outcomes and limitations: Limitation of the genetic and exposure-history diversity represented came from the few donors. The study found roughly 5.3% of naive CD4 clonotypes shared across a few donors.

V shed 6 bases and J shed 5 bases, with 13 bases lying between them. Germline loops: CDR1 MDHEN, CDR2 SYDVKM. This CDR3 is 13 amino acids long. The J gene is TRBJ1-1, the V gene TRBV28, with D possibly matching TRBD1 (6 bases). The specimen was naive CD4+ T cells from PBMCs. Indicated subset: CD45RA+ positively selected. This TCR derives from a man younger than 35 in good health. Some clones in this sample may be carry-over from other donors' samples. The CDR3 here is CASSPTTGTEAFF. CDR3 bases: TGTGCCAGCAGCCCAACCACAGGGACTGAAGCTTTCTTT.